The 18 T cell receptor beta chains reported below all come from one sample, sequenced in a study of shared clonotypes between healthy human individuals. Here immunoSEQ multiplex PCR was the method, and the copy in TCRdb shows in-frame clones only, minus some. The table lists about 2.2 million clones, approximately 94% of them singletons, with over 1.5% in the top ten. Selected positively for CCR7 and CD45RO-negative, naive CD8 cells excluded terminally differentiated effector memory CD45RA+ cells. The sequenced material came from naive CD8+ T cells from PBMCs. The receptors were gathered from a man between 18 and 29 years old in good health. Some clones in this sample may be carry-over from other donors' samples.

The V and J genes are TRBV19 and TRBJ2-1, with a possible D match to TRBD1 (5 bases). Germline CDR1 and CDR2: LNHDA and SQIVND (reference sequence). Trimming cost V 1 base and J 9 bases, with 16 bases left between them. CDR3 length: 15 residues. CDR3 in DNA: TGTGCCAGTAGTATAGTAAGGGGCCCCTTAGGTGAGCAGTTCTTC. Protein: CASSIVRGPLGEQFF.

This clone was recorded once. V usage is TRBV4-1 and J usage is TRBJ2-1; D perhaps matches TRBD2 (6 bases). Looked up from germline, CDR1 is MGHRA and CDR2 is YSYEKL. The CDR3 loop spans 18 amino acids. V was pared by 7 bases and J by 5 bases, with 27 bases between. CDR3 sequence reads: CASTQSGRGALADNEQFF. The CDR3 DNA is TGCGCCAGCACCCAGTCCGGGAGAGGGGCGTTGGCAGACAATGAGCAGTTCTTC.

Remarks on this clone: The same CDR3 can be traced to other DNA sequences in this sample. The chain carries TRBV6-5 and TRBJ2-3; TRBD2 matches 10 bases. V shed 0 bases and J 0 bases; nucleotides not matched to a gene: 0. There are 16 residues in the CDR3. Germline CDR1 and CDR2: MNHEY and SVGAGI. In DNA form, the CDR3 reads TGTGCCAGCAGTTACTCGACTAGCGGGAGCACAGATACGCAGTATTTT. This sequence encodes CASSYSTSGSTDTQYF.

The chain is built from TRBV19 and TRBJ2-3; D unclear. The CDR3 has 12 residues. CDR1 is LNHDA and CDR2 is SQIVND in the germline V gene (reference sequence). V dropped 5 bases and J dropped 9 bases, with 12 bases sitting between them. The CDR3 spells CASSAVGRTQYF. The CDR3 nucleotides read TGTGCCAGTAGTGCCGTCGGGCGCACGCAGTATTTT.

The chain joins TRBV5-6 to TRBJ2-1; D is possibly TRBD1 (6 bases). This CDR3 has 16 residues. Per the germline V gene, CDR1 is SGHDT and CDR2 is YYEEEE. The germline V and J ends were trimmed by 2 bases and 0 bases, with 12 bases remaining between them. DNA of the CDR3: TGTGCCAGCAGCTTTGGGGGCACCCCCTCCTACAATGAGCAGTTCTTC. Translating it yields CASSFGGTPSYNEQFF.

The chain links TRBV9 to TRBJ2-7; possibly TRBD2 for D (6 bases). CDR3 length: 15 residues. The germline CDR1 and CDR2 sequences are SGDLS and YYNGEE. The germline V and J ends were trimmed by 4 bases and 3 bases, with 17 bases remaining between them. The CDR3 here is CASSPSGVGGYEQYF. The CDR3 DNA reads TGTGCCAGCAGCCCCTCCGGGGTGGGAGGCTACGAGCAGTACTTC.

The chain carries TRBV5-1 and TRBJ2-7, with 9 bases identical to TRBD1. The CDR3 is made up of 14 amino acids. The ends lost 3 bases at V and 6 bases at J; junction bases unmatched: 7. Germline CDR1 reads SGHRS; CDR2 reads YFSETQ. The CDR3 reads CASSYRQGGSEQYF. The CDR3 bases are TGCGCCAGCAGCTATCGACAGGGGGGGAGCGAGCAGTACTTC. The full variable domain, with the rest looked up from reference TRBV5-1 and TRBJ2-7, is KAGVTQTPRYLIKTRGQQVTLSCSPISGHRSVSWYQQTPGQGLQFLFEYFSETQRNKGNFPGRFSGRQFSNSRSEMNVSTLELGDSALYLCASSYRQGGSEQYFGPGTRLTVT.

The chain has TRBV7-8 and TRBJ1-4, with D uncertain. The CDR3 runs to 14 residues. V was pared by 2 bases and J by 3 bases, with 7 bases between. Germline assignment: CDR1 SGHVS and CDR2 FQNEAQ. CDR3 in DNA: TGTGCCAGCAGCTTATTCTTGGCTAATGAAAAACTGTTTTTT. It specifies CASSLFLANEKLFF.

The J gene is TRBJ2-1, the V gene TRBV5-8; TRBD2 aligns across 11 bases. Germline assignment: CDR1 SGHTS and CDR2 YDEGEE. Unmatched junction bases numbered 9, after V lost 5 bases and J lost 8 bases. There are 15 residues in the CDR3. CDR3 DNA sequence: TGTGCCAGCAGACTCCGACTAGCGGGATGGGATGAGCAGTTCTTC. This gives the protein CASRLRLAGWDEQFF.

The CDR3 is CASSLEGIADTQYF. The CDR3 DNA reads as TGTGCCAGCAGTTTGGAGGGTATCGCAGATACGCAGTATTTT. The J gene is TRBJ2-3, the V gene TRBV28, with D perhaps TRBD2 (6 bases). The germline CDR1 and CDR2 sequences are MDHEN and SYDVKM. This CDR3 spans 14 amino acids. V lost 3 bases and J lost 4, with 11 bases in between.

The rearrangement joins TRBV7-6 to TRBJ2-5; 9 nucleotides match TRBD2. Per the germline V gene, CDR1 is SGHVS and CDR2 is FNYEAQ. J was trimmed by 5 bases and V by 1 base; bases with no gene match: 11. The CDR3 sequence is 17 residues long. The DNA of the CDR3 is TGTGCCAGCAGCTTAGTCACACGCGCGGGAGGGTCCGAGACCCAGTACTTC. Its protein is CASSLVTRAGGSETQYF.

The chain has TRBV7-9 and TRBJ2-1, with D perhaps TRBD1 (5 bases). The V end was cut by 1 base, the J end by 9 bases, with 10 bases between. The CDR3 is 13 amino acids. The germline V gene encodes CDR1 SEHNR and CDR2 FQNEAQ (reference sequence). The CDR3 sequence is CASSLVAGPEQFF. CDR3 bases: TGTGCCAGCAGCTTAGTTGCAGGGCCTGAGCAGTTCTTC.

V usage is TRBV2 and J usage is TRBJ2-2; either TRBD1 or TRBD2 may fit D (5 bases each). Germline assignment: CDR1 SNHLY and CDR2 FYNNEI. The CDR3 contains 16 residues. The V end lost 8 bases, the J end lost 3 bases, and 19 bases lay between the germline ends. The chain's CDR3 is CASRTIRGRDTGELFF. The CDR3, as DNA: TGTGCCAGCCGTACCATTCGGGGCCGGGACACCGGGGAGCTGTTTTTT.

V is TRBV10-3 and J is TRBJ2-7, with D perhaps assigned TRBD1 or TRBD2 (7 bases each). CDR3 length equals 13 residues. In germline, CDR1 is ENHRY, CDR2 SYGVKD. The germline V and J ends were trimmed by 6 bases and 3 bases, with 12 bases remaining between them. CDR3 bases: TGTGCCATCAGGGCAGGGGGGGACTACGAGCAGTACTTC. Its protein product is CAIRAGGDYEQYF.

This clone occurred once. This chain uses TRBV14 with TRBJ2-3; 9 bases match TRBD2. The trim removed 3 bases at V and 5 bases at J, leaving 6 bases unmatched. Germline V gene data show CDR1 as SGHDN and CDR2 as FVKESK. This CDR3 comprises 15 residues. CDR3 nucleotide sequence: TGTGCCAGCAGCCATAGCGGGAGTCAGAAAGATACGCAGTATTTT. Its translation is CASSHSGSQKDTQYF.

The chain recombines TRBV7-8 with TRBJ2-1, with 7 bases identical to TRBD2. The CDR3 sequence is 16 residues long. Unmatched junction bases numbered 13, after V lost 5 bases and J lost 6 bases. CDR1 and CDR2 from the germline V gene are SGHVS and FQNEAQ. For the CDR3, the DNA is TGTGCCAGCAGCCCGGGCGGGCTTAGCGGGTTCAATGAGCAGTTCTTC. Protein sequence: CASSPGGLSGFNEQFF.

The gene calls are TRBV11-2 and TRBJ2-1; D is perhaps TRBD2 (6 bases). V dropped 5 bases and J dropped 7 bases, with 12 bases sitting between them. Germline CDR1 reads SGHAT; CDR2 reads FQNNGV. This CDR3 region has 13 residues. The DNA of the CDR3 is TGTGCCAGCAGCCACGGCGGGGAGAATGAGCAGTTCTTC. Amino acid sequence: CASSHGGENEQFF.

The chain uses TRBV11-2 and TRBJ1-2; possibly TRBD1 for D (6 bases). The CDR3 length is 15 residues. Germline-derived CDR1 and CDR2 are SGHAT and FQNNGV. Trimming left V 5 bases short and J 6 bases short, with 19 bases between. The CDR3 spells CASSTRDRGPHGYTF. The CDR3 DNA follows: TGTGCCAGCAGCACCAGGGATCGGGGGCCCCATGGCTACACCTTC.